The present T cell receptor (beta chain) was sequenced within a study of PD-1 blockade in classical Hodgkin lymphoma. Whole-study findings and limits: Reports indicated that newly diagnosed patients had lower baseline TCR diversity than healthy donors did.

This clone appeared a few times. Its specificity is unknown. TCRdb's copy holds only in-frame clones and misses some; the assay was immunoSEQ multiplex PCR. The sample holds 25,000 to 35,000 clones, 88% seen once. Germline V gene lookup returns CDR1 KGHSH and CDR2 LQKENI. This CDR3 region has 14 residues. The ends were cut back, 2 bases at V and 1 base at J, with 8 bases in the middle. Regarding time point: newly diagnosed, previously untreated cHL patient sample. Magnetic negative selection purified CD4+ T cells from thawed PBMCs. The sequencing sample was made of CD4+ T cells from blood. The rearrangement joins TRBV18 to TRBJ1-1; tentative D call: TRBD1 (6 bases). The clonotype was recovered from a human donor with classical Hodgkin lymphoma. The CDR3 DNA reads TGTGCCAGCTCACCAACAGGGCAGAACACTGAAGCTTTCTTT. Protein: CASSPTGQNTEAFF.